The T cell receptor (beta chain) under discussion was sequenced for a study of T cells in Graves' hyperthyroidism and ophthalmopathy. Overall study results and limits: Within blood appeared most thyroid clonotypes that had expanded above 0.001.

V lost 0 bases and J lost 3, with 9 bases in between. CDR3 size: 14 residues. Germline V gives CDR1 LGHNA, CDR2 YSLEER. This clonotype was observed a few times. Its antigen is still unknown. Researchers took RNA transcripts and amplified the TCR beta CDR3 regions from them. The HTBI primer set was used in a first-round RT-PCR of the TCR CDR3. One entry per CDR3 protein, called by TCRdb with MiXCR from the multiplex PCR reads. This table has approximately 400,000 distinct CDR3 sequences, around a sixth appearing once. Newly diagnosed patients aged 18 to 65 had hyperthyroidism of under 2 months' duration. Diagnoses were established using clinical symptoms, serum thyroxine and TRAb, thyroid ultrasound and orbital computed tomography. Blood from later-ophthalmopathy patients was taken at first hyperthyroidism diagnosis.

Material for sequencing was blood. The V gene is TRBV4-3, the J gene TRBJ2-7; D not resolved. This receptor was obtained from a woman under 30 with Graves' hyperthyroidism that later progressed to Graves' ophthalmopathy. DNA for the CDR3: TGCGCCAGCAGCCAAGATTCGGCCGTCTACGAGCAGTACTTC. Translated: CASSQDSAVYEQYF.